The 17 T cell receptor beta chains reported below all come from one sample, sequenced in a study of cytomegalovirus exposure and HLA in healthy donors. The method was immunoSEQ multiplex PCR; TCRdb's version includes in-frame clones alone and lacks a portion of them. This table holds approximately 150,000 clones, just over 90% found once. Material for sequencing was PBMCs. The receptors come from a man between 18 and 29 years old in good health and CMV-seronegative.

The genes are TRBV7-9 and TRBJ2-7, with 12 bases fitting TRBD1. Unmatched junction bases numbered 14, after V lost 9 bases and J lost 2 bases. Looked up from germline, CDR1 is SEHNR and CDR2 is FQNEAQ (reference sequence). CDR3 size: 17 residues. Here the CDR3 DNA reads TGTGCCAGATGCGGCGGGGACAGGGGGCAAGTACCCTACGAGCAGTACGTC. Its protein product is CARCGGDRGQVPYEQYV.

The CDR3 sequence is CASSPTSGNRETQYF. DNA for the CDR3: TGTGCCAGCAGCCCGACTAGCGGGAACAGAGAGACCCAGTACTTC. The chain carries TRBV9 and TRBJ2-5; 11 bases match TRBD2. Trimming cost V 4 bases and J 4 bases; bases outside gene matches: 6. Germline V gives CDR1 SGDLS, CDR2 YYNGEE. The CDR3 is 15 residues long.

The rearrangement uses TRBV27 and TRBJ2-5, with 14 bases aligning to TRBD2. Germline CDR1 is MNHEY and CDR2 is SMNVEV (reference sequence). The CDR3 is 15 amino acids. V lost 6 bases, J lost 4 bases, and 4 bases stayed unmatched. The CDR3 is CASSSGTSGRETQYF. DNA of the CDR3: TGTGCCAGCAGCTCCGGGACTAGCGGGAGAGAGACCCAGTACTTC.

The chain recombines TRBV7-8 with TRBJ1-5, with 8 bases identical to TRBD1. The CDR3 contains 15 residues. With 5 bases clipped from V and 5 bases from J, the junction kept 8 bases outside the gene matches. CDR1 and CDR2 from the germline V gene are SGHVS and FQNEAQ. CDR3 coding DNA: TGTGCCAGCAGCAGGGACAGGCTAAGATATCAGCCCCAGCATTTT. Translation gives CASSRDRLRYQPQHF.

This clone came up once. This chain links TRBV28 with TRBJ2-7; TRBD1 is a possible D gene (5 bases). The germline gives CDR1 MDHEN, CDR2 SYDVKM. This CDR3 spans 14 amino acids. V lost 4 bases to trimming and J lost 6 bases, with 16 bases between them. The CDR3 DNA is TGTGCCAGCAGTTCCCAGGGCAGGGTGGTCGAGCAGTACGTC. Protein sequence: CASSSQGRVVEQYV.

The V call is TRBV27, the J call TRBJ2-5, with 10 positions matching TRBD1. With 5 bases clipped from V and 3 bases from J, the junction kept 6 bases outside the gene matches. The CDR3 has 15 residues. CDR1 and CDR2 from the germline V gene are MNHEY and SMNVEV (reference sequence). The CDR3 DNA reads as TGTGCCAGCAGTCCTATGGGACAGGGGAAAGAGACCCAGTACTTC. This sequence encodes CASSPMGQGKETQYF.

CDR3 protein: CASSVVRGTEAFF. For the CDR3, the DNA is TGTGCCAGCAGTGTCGTCAGGGGCACTGAAGCTTTCTTT. The V and J genes are TRBV6-4 and TRBJ1-1, with a possible D match to TRBD1 (6 bases). CDR3 length: 13 residues. Trimming left V 4 bases short and J 4 bases short, with 10 bases between. The germline gives CDR1 MRHNA, CDR2 SNTAGT.

The gene calls are TRBV7-2 and TRBJ2-2; possibly TRBD1 for D (6 bases). With 2 bases removed from V and 2 bases from J, the gap between germline ends came to 15 bases. The CDR3 extends over 17 amino acids. Germline assignment: CDR1 SGHTA and CDR2 FQGNSA. The CDR3 DNA follows: TGTGCCAGCAGCTTATACCCGGCAGGGGCCAACACCGGGGAGCTGTTTTTT. Residues: CASSLYPAGANTGELFF.

V and J are TRBV9 and TRBJ1-2; TRBD1 matches at 7 bases. Germline CDR1 is SGDLS and CDR2 is YYNGEE. There are 14 residues in the CDR3. Unmatched junction bases numbered 3, after V lost 4 bases and J lost 0 bases. CDR3: CASSKQGSNYGYTF. The CDR3 DNA is TGTGCCAGCAGCAAACAGGGGTCTAACTATGGCTACACCTTC.

J is TRBJ2-7 and V is TRBV5-5; 8 bases are shared with TRBD2. This CDR3 region has 15 residues. Trimming at V came to 3 bases and at J to 0 bases, leaving 5 bases not matched to a gene. Germline loops: CDR1 SGHKS, CDR2 YYEKEE (reference sequence). The CDR3 nucleotides are TGTGCCAGCAGCTGGAGCACTAGCGGCTCCTACGAGCAGTACTTC. Encoded protein: CASSWSTSGSYEQYF. Filled out from reference TRBV5-5 and TRBJ2-7, the complete variable domain reads DAGVTQSPTHLIKTRGQQVTLRCSPISGHKSVSWYQQVLGQGPQFIFQYYEKEERGRGNFPDRFSARQFPNYSSELNVNALLLGDSALYLCASSWSTSGSYEQYFGPGTRLTVT.

The genes are TRBV7-6 and TRBJ2-1, with D possibly being TRBD1 (6 bases). The V and J ends lost 2 bases and 0 bases respectively, with 11 bases between them. Germline CDR1 and CDR2: SGHVS and FNYEAQ. CDR3 size: 16 residues. This CDR3 reads CASSLSQGSSYNEQFF. CDR3 nucleotides: TGTGCCAGCAGCTTATCACAGGGATCCTCCTACAATGAGCAGTTCTTC.

This clone was seen just once. The chain combines TRBV7-2 with TRBJ2-3; no reliable D call. CDR3 size: 12 residues. Trimming left V 3 bases short and J 10 bases short, with 11 bases between. The germline V gene has CDR1 SGHTA and CDR2 FQGNSA. Here the CDR3 reads CASSLVFGSQYF. The CDR3 nucleotides are TGTGCCAGCAGCTTGGTCTTCGGGTCGCAGTATTTT.

The genes are TRBV4-1 and TRBJ1-2, with D tentatively TRBD1 (5 bases). The CDR3 covers 13 residues. The V gene lost 3 bases and the J gene lost 4 bases, with 9 bases spanning the gap. Per germline, CDR1 MGHRA and CDR2 YSYEKL. CDR3 amino acids: CASSHNGGYGYTF. CDR3 in DNA: TGCGCCAGCAGCCATAACGGGGGCTATGGCTACACCTTC.

The table lists this clone with a count of one. The CDR3 sequence: CASSPGQGRIDQPQHF. In nucleotides, the CDR3 is TGTGCCAGTAGTCCGGGACAGGGACGTATCGATCAGCCCCAGCATTTT. The chain couples TRBV19 to TRBJ1-5, with TRBD1 matching over 9 bases. In germline, CDR1 is LNHDA, CDR2 SQIVND (reference sequence). CDR3 length equals 16 residues. After removal of 5 bases from V and 5 bases from J, the junction contained 10 bases not matched to a gene.

The CDR3 nucleotides read TGTGCCAGCAGTTTATTCGCAGGGACTGAAGCTTTCTTT. Protein: CASSLFAGTEAFF. This chain links TRBV27 with TRBJ1-1; tentatively, D is TRBD1 (5 bases). Germline V gene data show CDR1 as MNHEY and CDR2 as SMNVEV (reference sequence). V lost 1 base to trimming and J lost 5 bases, with 8 bases between them. This CDR3 region has 13 residues.

This clone appeared once. The genes are TRBV7-9 and TRBJ1-1; D may be TRBD1 (5 bases). V shed 3 bases and J shed 0 bases, with 11 bases lying between them. The CDR3 spans 15 residues. The germline V gene has CDR1 SEHNR and CDR2 FQNEAQ (reference sequence). The CDR3 nucleotides are TGTGCCAGCAGCTTGGAGGGACGGATGAACACTGAAGCTTTCTTT. Encoded protein: CASSLEGRMNTEAFF.

CDR3 sequence reads: CASGGTYYGYTF. CDR3 sequence (DNA): TGTGCCAGCGGCGGGACGTATTATGGCTACACCTTC. The J gene is TRBJ1-2, the V gene TRBV28; the D gene is possibly TRBD1 (5 bases). This CDR3 comprises 12 residues. Germline V gene lookup returns CDR1 MDHEN and CDR2 SYDVKM. Between the trimmed V and J ends, which lost 8 bases and 5 bases, there was a span of 12 bases.